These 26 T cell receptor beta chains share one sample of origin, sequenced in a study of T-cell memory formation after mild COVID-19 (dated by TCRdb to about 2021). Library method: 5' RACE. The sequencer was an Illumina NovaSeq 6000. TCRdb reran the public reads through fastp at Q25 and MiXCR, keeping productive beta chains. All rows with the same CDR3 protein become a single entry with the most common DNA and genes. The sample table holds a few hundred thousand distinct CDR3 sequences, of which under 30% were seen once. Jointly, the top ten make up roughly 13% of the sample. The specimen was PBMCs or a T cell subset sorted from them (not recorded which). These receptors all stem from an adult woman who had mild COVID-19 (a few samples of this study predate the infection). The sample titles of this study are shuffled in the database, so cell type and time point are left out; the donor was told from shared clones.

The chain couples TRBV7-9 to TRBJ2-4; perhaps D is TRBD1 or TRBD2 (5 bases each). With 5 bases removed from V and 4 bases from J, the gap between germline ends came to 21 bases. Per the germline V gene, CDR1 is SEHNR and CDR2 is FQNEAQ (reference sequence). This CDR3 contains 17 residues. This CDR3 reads CASSRPEPGPQKNIQYF. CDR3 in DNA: TGTGCCAGCAGCCGCCCCGAACCGGGACCACAAAAAAACATTCAGTACTTC.

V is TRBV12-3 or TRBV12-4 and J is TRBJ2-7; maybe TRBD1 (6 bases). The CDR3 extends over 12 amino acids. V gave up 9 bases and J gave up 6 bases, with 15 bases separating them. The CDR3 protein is CASQRGNGEQYF. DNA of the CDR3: TGTGCCAGTCAGAGGGGGAATGGCGAGCAGTACTTC.

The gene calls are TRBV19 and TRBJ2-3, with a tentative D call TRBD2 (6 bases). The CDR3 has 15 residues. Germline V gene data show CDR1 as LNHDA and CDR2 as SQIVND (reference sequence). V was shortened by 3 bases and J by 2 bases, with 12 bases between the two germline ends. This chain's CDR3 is CASSISGLITDTQYF. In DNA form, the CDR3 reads TGTGCCAGTAGTATTTCGGGACTCATCACAGATACGCAGTATTTT.

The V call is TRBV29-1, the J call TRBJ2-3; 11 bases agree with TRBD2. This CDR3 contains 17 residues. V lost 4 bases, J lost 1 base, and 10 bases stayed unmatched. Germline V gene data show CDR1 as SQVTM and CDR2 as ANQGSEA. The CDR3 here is CSVGRHGLAGRTDTQYF. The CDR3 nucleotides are TGCAGCGTTGGACGACACGGACTAGCGGGTCGCACAGATACGCAGTATTTT.

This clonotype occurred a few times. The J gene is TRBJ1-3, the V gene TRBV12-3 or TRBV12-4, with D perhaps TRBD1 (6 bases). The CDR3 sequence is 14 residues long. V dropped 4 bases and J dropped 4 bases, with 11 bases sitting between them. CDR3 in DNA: TGTGCCAGCAGTTACGGGGGCGAAGGAAACACCATATATTTT. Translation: CASSYGGEGNTIYF.

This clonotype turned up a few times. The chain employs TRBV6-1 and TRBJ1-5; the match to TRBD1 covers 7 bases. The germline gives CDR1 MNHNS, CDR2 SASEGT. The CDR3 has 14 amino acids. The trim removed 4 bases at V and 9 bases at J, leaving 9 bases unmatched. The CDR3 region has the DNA TGTGCCAGCAGTGCAGACAGGGACGTACGGCCCCAGCATTTT. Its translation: CASSADRDVRPQHF.

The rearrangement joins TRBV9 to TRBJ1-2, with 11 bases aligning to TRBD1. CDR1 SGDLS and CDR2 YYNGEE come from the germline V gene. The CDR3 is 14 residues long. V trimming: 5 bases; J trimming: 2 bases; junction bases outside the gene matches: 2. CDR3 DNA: TGTGCCAGCAGGGGACAGGGGGGCAACTATGGCTACACCTTC. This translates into CASRGQGGNYGYTF.

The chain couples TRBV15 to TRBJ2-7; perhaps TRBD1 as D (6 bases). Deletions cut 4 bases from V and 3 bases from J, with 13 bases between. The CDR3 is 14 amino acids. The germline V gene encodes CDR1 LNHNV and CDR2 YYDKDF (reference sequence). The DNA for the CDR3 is TGTGCCACCAGCAACAGGGACGCCGACTACGAGCAGTACTTC. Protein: CATSNRDADYEQYF.

The CDR3 protein is CASSSRGENTEAFF. The CDR3 DNA reads TGTGCCAGCAGCTCGCGGGGGGAGAACACTGAAGCTTTCTTT. V usage is TRBV7-2 and J usage is TRBJ1-1, with D possibly matching TRBD1 (5 bases). In germline, CDR1 is SGHTA, CDR2 FQGNSA. CDR3 length: 14 amino acids. Trimming shortened V by 4 bases and J by 1 base, and 10 bases separated the two germline ends.

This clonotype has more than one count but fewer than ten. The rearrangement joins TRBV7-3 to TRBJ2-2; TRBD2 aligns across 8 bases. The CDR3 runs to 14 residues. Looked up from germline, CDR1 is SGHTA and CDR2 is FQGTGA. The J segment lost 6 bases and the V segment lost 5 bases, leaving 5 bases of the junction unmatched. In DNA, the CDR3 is TGTGCCAGCAGCCCCGGGGGGGCACCCGGGGAGCTGTTTTTT. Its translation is CASSPGGAPGELFF.

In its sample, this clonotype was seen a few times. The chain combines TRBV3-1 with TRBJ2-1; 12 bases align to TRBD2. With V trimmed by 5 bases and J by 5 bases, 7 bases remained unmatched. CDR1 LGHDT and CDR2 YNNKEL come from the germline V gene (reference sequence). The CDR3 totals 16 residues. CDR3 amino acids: CASSDRRTSGNNEQFF. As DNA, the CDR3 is TGTGCCAGCAGCGATAGGCGGACTAGCGGGAACAATGAGCAGTTCTTC.

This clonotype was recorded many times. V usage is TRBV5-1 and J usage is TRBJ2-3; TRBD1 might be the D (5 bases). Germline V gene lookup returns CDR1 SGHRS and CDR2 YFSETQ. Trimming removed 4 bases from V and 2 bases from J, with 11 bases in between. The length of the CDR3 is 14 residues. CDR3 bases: TGCGCCAGCAGCGGTGACAGATTCACAGATACGCAGTATTTT. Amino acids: CASSGDRFTDTQYF. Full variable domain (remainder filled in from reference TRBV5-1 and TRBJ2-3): KAGVTQTPRYLIKTRGQQVTLSCSPISGHRSVSWYQQTPGQGLQFLFEYFSETQRNKGNFPGRFSGRQFSNSRSEMNVSTLELGDSALYLCASSGDRFTDTQYFGPGTRLTVL.

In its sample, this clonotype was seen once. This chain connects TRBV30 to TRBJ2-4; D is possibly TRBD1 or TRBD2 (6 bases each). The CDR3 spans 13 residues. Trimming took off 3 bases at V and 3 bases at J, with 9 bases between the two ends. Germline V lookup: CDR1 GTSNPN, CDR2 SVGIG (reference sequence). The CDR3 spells CAWRGGYKNIQYF. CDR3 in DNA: TGTGCCTGGAGGGGGGGCTACAAAAACATTCAGTACTTC. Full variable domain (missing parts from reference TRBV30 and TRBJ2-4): SQTIHQWPATLVQPVGSPLSLECTVEGTSNPNLYWYRQAAGRGLQLLFYSVGIGQISSEVPQNLSASRPQDRQFILSSKKLLLSDSGFYLCAWRGGYKNIQYFGAGTRLSVL.

The CDR3 sequence: CATSAGGVVAEAFF. The CDR3 DNA reads as TGTGCCACCAGTGCCGGGGGGGTGGTCGCTGAAGCTTTCTTT. The chain carries TRBV24-1 and TRBJ1-1; possibly TRBD1 for D (5 bases). The ends were cut back, 5 bases at V and 6 bases at J, with 15 bases in the middle. The CDR3 extends over 14 amino acids. The V gene's germline CDR1 is KGHDR and CDR2 SFDVKD.

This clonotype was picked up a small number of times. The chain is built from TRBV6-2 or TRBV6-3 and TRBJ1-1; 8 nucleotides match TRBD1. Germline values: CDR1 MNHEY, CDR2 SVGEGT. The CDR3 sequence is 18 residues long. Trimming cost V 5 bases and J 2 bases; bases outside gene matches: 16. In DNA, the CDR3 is TGTGCCAGCAGTCCCCGGGACAGGTTGATAAAATCAAACACTGAAGCTTTCTTT. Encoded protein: CASSPRDRLIKSNTEAFF.

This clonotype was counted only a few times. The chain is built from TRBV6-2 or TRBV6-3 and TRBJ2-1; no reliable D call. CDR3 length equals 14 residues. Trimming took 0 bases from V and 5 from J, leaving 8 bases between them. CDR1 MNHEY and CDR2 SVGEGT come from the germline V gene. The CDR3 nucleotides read TGTGCCAGCAGTTACTCGCGGCGGAACAATGAGCAGTTCTTC. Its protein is CASSYSRRNNEQFF.

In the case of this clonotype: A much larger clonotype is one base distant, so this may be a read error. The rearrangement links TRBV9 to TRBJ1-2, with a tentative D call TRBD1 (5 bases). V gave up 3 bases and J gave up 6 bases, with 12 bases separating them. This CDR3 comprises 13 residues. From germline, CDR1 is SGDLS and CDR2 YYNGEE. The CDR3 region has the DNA TGTGCCAGCAGCGGACTAGGGGTAGATGGCTACACCTTC. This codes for CASSGLGVDGYTF.

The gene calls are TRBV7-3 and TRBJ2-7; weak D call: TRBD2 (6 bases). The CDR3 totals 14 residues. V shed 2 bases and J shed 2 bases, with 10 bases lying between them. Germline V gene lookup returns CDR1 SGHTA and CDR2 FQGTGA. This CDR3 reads CASSLFSGPYEQYF. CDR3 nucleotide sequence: TGTGCCAGCAGCTTATTTAGCGGTCCCTACGAGCAGTACTTC.

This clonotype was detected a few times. This CDR3 reads CSARVPWNTEAFF. DNA of the CDR3: TGCAGTGCTAGAGTCCCATGGAACACTGAAGCTTTCTTT. The V gene is TRBV20-1, the J gene TRBJ1-1, with unresolved D. The CDR3 consists of 13 residues. Germline assignment: CDR1 DFQATT and CDR2 SNEGSKA (reference sequence). Deletions cut 1 base from V and 1 base from J, with 7 bases between.

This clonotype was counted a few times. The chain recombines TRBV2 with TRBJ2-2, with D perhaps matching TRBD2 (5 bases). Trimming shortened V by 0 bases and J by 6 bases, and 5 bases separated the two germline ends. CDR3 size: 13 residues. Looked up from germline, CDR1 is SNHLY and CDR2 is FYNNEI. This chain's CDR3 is CASSEAGAGELFF. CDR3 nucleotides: TGTGCCAGCAGTGAAGCGGGAGCCGGGGAGCTGTTTTTT. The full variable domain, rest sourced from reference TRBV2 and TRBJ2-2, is EPEVTQTPSHQVTQMGQEVILRCVPISNHLYFYWYRQILGQKVEFLVSFYNNEISEKSEIFDDQFSVERPDGSNFTLKIRSTKLEDSAMYFCASSEAGAGELFFGEGSRLTVL.

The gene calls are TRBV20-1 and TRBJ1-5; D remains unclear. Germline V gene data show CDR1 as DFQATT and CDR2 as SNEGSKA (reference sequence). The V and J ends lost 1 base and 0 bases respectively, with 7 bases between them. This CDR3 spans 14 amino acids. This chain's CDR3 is CSARAEYSNQPQHF. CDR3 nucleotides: TGCAGTGCTAGAGCGGAGTATAGCAATCAGCCCCAGCATTTT.

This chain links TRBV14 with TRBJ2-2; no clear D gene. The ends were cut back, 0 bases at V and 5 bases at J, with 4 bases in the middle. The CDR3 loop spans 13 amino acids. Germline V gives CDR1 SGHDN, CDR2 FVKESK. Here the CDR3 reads CASSQDLTGELFF. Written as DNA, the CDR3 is TGTGCCAGCAGCCAAGACTTGACCGGGGAGCTGTTTTTT.

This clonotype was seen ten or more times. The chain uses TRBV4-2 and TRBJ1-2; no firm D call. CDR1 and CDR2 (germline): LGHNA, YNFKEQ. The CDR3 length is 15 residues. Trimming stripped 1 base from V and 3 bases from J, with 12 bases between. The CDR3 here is CASSQGAGVDYGYTF. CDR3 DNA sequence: TGTGCCAGCAGCCAAGGAGCCGGGGTGGACTATGGCTACACCTTC.

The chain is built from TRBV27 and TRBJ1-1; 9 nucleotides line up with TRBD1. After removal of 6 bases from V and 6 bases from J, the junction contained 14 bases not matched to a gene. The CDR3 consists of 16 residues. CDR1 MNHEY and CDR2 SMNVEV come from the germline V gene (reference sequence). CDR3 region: CASRESGQGMLAEAFF. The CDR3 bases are TGTGCCAGCAGAGAGTCAGGACAGGGGATGTTGGCTGAAGCTTTCTTT.

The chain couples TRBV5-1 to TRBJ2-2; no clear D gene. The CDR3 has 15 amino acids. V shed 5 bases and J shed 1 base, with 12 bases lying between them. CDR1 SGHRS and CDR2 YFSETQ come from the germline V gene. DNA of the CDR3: TGCGCCAGCAGGGCCATCCCAGAGAACACCGGGGAGCTGTTTTTT. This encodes CASRAIPENTGELFF.

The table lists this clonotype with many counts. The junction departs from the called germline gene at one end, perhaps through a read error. CDR3 protein: CASSQDSGSYNEQFF. The DNA for the CDR3 is TGTGCCAGCAGCCAAGATAGCGGGTCCTACAATGAGCAGTTCTTC. The genes are TRBV4-3 and TRBJ2-1; 7 bases line up with TRBD2. The CDR3 contains 15 residues. Germline values: CDR1 LGHNA, CDR2 YSLEER.